Below, 12 T cell receptor beta chains from the same sample are listed, as sequenced in a study of early T cells in non-severe SARS-CoV-2 infection. TCRdb analysed the 5' RACE reads with MiXCR anew, one entry per CDR3 protein. Of roughly 81,000 distinct CDR3 sequences in the sample, roughly 12% are singletons; the top ten hold about 2.7%. Specimen: whole blood. The receptors come from an adult who was a healthcare worker with PCR-confirmed SARS-CoV-2 infection or an uninfected control (not recorded which).

The V gene is TRBV10-3, the J gene TRBJ2-7; perhaps TRBD1 as D (6 bases). The V and J ends lost 4 bases and 5 bases respectively, with 9 bases between them. The CDR3 contains 12 residues. The germline V gene has CDR1 ENHRY and CDR2 SYGVKD. CDR3 sequence reads: CAISAAGDEQYF. CDR3 DNA sequence: TGTGCCATCAGTGCCGCAGGGGACGAGCAGTACTTC.

This clonotype was recorded at least ten times. The chain recombines TRBV11-3 with TRBJ2-1, with 9 nucleotides matching TRBD2. The J segment lost 9 bases and the V segment lost 6 bases, leaving 9 bases of the junction unmatched. The CDR3 is 14 amino acids. CDR1 SGHNT and CDR2 YENEEA come from the germline V gene. This chain's CDR3 is CASSPWRGGSEQFF. For the CDR3, the DNA is TGTGCCAGCAGTCCATGGCGGGGGGGCAGTGAGCAGTTCTTC.

This clonotype was counted only a few times. V gene TRBV9 combines with J gene TRBJ1-6, with 9 bases that match TRBD1. The ends lost 0 bases at V and 10 bases at J; junction bases unmatched: 5. Germline loops: CDR1 SGDLS, CDR2 YYNGEE. The CDR3 is 15 residues long. The CDR3 nucleotides are TGTGCCAGCAGCGTAGCTGGGACAGGGAGATCACCCCTCCACTTT. Encoded protein: CASSVAGTGRSPLHF.

This clonotype came up a few times. The CDR3: CSATGATGELFF. The CDR3 region has the DNA TGCAGTGCTACAGGGGCAACCGGGGAGCTGTTTTTT. The chain couples TRBV20-1 to TRBJ2-2, with a tentative D call TRBD1 (6 bases). Germline V gene sequence: CDR1 DFQATT, CDR2 SNEGSKA (reference sequence). With 4 bases removed from V and 5 bases from J, the gap between germline ends came to 8 bases. The CDR3 totals 12 residues.

This clonotype showed up many times. This rearrangement joins TRBV6-5 to TRBJ2-3, with D unresolved. This CDR3 has 13 residues. The germline V gene has CDR1 MNHEY and CDR2 SVGAGI. V was pared by 7 bases and J by 6 bases, with 14 bases between. CDR3: CASKGFLRDTQYF. Written as DNA, the CDR3 is TGTGCCAGCAAGGGTTTTCTCCGCGATACGCAGTATTTT.

This clonotype was observed many times. This chain connects TRBV2 to TRBJ2-5, with 8 positions matching TRBD2. Germline CDR1 and CDR2: SNHLY and FYNNEI. This CDR3 has 13 amino acids. V shed 6 bases and J 3 bases; nucleotides not matched to a gene: 3. As DNA, the CDR3 is TGTGCCAGCAGCCCACTAGCGGAAGAGACCCAGTACTTC. It yields the protein CASSPLAEETQYF.

The gene calls are TRBV5-4 and TRBJ2-1; D unresolved. CDR1 is SGHNT and CDR2 is YYREEE in the germline V gene (reference sequence). V lost 0 bases and J 2 bases, leaving 9 bases between the germline ends. There are 15 residues in the CDR3. CDR3 nucleotide sequence: TGTGCCAGCAGCTTGGCCCCCGTCGCCTACAATGAGCAGTTCTTC. Translation: CASSLAPVAYNEQFF.

This clonotype has a count of ten or more. V and J are TRBV5-4 and TRBJ1-4, with 7 positions matching TRBD1. Losses at the gene ends were 4 bases for V and 6 bases for J; bases not matched to a gene: 6. Germline V gene sequence: CDR1 SGHNT, CDR2 YYREEE (reference sequence). CDR3 length equals 14 residues. The CDR3 here is CASSLGGRYEKLFF. The CDR3, as DNA: TGTGCCAGCAGCCTAGGGGGCAGATATGAAAAACTGTTTTTT.

The chain couples TRBV29-1 to TRBJ2-1; unclear D gene. The germline V gene has CDR1 SQVTM and CDR2 ANQGSEA. The CDR3 has 12 residues. The V and J ends lost 6 bases and 6 bases respectively, with 12 bases between them. The CDR3 DNA is TGCAGCGTCCTTTTGGTATTCAATGAGCAGTTCTTC. It encodes CSVLLVFNEQFF.

Many counts were recorded for this clonotype. V gene TRBV7-9 combines with J gene TRBJ1-1; perhaps TRBD1 as D (6 bases). CDR1 and CDR2 from the germline V gene are SEHNR and FQNEAQ (reference sequence). Trimming took off 8 bases at V and 3 bases at J, with 13 bases between the two ends. The CDR3 extends over 13 amino acids. CDR3 sequence: CASGDQGYTEAFF. CDR3 DNA: TGTGCCAGCGGAGATCAGGGGTACACTGAAGCTTTCTTT.

The rearrangement uses TRBV28 and TRBJ1-1, with D perhaps matching TRBD1 (5 bases). The CDR3 is 15 residues long. The V gene's germline CDR1 is MDHEN and CDR2 SYDVKM. Deletions cut 1 base from V and 1 base from J, with 10 bases between. CDR3 bases: TGTGCCAGCAGTTTATTGGGTCAGGGGAACACTGAAGCTTTCTTT. It yields the protein CASSLLGQGNTEAFF.

The chain joins TRBV30 to TRBJ2-2; D could derive from TRBD1 or TRBD2 (5 bases each). Germline CDR1 GTSNPN, CDR2 SVGIG (reference sequence). The CDR3 loop spans 17 amino acids. V was trimmed by 0 bases and J by 3 bases, leaving 17 bases between them. CDR3: CAWSVPKGGDDTGELFF. The CDR3 DNA is TGTGCCTGGAGTGTACCGAAAGGTGGGGACGACACCGGGGAGCTGTTTTTT.